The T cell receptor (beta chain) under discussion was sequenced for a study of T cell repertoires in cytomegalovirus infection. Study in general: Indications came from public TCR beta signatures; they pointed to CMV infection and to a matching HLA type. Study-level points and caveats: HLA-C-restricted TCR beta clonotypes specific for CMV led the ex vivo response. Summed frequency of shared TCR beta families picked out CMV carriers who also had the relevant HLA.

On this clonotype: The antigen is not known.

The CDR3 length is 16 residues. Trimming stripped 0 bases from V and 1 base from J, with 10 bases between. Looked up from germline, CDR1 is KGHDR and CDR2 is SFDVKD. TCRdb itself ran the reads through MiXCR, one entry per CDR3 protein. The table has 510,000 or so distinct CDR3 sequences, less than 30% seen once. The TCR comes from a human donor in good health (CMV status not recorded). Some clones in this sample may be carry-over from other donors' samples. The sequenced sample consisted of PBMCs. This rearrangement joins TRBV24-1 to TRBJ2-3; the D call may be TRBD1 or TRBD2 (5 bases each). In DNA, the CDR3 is TGTGCCACCAGTGATTTGAAGGGACCTGGCACAGATACGCAGTATTTT. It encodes CATSDLKGPGTDTQYF.